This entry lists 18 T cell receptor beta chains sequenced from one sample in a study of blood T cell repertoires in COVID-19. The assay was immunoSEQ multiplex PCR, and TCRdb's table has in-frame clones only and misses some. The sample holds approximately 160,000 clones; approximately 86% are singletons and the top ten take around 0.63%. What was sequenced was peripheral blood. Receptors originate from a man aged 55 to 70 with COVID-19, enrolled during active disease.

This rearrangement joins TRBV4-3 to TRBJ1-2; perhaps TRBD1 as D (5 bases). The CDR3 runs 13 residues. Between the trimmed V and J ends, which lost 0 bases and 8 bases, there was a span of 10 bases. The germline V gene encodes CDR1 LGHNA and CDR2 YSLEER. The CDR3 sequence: CASSQDRERGYTF. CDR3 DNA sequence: TGCGCCAGCAGCCAAGACAGGGAAAGAGGCTACACCTTC.

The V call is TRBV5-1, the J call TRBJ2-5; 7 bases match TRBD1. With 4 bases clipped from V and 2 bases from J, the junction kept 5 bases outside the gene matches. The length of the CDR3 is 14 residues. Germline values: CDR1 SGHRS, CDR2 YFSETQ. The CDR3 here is CASSMGQSQETQYF. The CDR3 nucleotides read TGCGCCAGCAGCATGGGACAGTCTCAAGAGACCCAGTACTTC.

In DNA form, the CDR3 reads TGTGCCAGTTCAGGGGATGCCTATGGCTACACCTTC. Its translation: CASSGDAYGYTF. This sequence joins TRBV2 and TRBJ1-2, with a possible D match to TRBD1 (6 bases). CDR3 length equals 12 residues. V was trimmed by 9 bases and J by 4 bases, leaving 12 bases between them. From germline, CDR1 is SNHLY and CDR2 FYNNEI.

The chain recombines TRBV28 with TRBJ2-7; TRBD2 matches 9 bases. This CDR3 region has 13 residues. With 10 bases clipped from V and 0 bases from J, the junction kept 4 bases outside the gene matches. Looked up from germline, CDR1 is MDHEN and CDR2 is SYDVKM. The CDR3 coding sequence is TGTGCCACAGGGACTAGCAACTCCTACGAGCAGTACTTC. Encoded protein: CATGTSNSYEQYF.

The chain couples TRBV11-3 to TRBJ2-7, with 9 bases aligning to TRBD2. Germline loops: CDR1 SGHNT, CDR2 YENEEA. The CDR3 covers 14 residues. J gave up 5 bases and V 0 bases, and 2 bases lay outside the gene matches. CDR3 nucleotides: TGTGCCAGCAGCTTAGAAGGACTAGCGAACGAGCAGTACTTC. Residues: CASSLEGLANEQYF.

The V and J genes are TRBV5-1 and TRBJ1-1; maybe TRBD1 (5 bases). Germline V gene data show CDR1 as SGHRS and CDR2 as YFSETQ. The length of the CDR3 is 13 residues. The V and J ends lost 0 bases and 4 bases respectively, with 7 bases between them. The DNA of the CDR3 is TGCGCCAGCAGCTTGGGCAGGGCCACTGAAGCTTTCTTT. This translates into CASSLGRATEAFF.

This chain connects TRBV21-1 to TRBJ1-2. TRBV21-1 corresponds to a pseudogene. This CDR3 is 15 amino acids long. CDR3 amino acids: CASSKAHGRWYGYTF. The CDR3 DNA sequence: TGTGCCAGCAGCAAAGCCCACGGGAGGTGGTATGGCTACACCTTC.

In DNA form, the CDR3 reads TGTGCCAGTAGTATACAGGGCTACTCTGGGGCCAACGTCCTGACTTTC. Encoded protein: CASSIQGYSGANVLTF. The chain carries TRBV19 and TRBJ2-6; TRBD1 is a possible D gene (5 bases). Trimming removed 2 bases at V and 0 bases at J, with 8 bases between. CDR1 LNHDA and CDR2 SQIVND come from the germline V gene (reference sequence). This CDR3 region has 16 residues.

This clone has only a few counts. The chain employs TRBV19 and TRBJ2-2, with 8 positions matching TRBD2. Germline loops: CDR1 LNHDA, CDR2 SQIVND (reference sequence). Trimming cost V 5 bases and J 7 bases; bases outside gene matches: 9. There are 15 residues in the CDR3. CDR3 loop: CASSALAGGHGELFF. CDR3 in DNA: TGTGCCAGTAGTGCCCTAGCGGGCGGGCACGGGGAGCTGTTTTTT.

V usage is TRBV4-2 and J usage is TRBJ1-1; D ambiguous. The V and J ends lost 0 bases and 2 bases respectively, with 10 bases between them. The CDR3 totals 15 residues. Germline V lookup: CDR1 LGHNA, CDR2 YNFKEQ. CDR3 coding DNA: TGTGCCAGCAGCCAAGACATGGGAGGCAACACTGAAGCTTTCTTT. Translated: CASSQDMGGNTEAFF.

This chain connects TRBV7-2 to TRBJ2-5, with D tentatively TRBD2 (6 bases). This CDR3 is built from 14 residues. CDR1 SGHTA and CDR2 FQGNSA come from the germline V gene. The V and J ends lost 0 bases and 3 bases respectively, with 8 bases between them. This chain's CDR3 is CASSLAGGEETQYF. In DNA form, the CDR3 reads TGTGCCAGCAGCTTAGCGGGCGGGGAAGAGACCCAGTACTTC. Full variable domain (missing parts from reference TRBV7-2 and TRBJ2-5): GAGVSQSPSNKVTEKGKDVELRCDPISGHTALYWYRQSLGQGLEFLIYFQGNSAPDKSGLPSDRFSAERTGGSVSTLTIQRTQQEDSAVYLCASSLAGGEETQYFGPGTRLLVL.

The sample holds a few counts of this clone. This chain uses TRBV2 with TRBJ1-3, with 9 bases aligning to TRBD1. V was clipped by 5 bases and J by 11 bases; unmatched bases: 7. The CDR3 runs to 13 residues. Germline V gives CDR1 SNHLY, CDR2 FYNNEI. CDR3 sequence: CASSPRTGDAIYF. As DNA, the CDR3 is TGTGCCAGCAGTCCGCGGACAGGGGACGCCATATATTTT. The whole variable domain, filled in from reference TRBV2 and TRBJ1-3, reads EPEVTQTPSHQVTQMGQEVILRCVPISNHLYFYWYRQILGQKVEFLVSFYNNEISEKSEIFDDQFSVERPDGSNFTLKIRSTKLEDSAMYFCASSPRTGDAIYFGEGSWLTVV.

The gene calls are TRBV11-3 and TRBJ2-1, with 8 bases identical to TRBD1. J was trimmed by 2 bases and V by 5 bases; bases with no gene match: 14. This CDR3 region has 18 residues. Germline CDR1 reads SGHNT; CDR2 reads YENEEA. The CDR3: CASSPNAGTGRTYNEQFF. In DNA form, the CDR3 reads TGTGCCAGCAGCCCTAACGCCGGGACAGGTAGAACCTACAATGAGCAGTTCTTC.

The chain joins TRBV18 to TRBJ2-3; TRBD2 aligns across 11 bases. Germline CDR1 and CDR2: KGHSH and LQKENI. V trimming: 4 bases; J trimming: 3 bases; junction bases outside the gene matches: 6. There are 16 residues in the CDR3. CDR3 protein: CASSLLAGGTTDTQYF. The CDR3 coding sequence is TGTGCCAGCTCACTGCTAGCGGGGGGAACTACAGATACGCAGTATTTT.

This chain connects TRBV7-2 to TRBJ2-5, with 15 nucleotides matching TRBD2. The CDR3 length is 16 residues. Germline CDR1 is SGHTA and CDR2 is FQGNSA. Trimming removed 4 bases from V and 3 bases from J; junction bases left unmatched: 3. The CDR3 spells CASSSGLAGGEETQYF. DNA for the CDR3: TGTGCCAGCAGCTCCGGACTAGCGGGGGGGGAAGAGACCCAGTACTTC.

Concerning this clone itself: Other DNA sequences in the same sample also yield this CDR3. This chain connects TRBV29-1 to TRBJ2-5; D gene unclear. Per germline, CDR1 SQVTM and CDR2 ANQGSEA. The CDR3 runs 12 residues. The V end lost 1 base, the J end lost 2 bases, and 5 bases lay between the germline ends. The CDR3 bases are TGCAGCGTTGAAGTGTTACAAGAGACCCAGTACTTC. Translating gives CSVEVLQETQYF.

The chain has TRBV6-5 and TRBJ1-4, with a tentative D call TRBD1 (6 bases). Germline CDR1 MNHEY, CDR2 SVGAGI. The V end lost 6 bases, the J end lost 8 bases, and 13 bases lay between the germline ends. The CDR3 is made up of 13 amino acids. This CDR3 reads CASRQGLGEKLFF. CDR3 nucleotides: TGTGCCAGCAGACAGGGATTGGGAGAAAAACTGTTTTTT.

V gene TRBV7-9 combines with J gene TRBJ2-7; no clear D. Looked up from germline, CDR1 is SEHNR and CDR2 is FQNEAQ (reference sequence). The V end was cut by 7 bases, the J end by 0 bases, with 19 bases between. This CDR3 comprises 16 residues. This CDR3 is CASTPGGTLGSYEQYF. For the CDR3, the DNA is TGTGCCAGCACCCCAGGTGGCACCCTGGGCTCCTACGAGCAGTACTTC.